Here is one TCR beta chain with its context. Likely a read error: the CDR3 ends without its conserved phenylalanine or tryptophan. The DNA is left out, because the CDR3 cannot be placed on it with certainty; the CDR3 is given as TCRdb lists it. The CDR3 is 10 residues long, counting both termini. Germline CDR1 SNHLY, CDR2 FYNNEI. Building of the TCR beta libraries involved iRepertoire HTBI primers and Arm-PCR of CDR3 regions. From the multiplex PCR reads, TCRdb called clonotypes with MiXCR, one entry per CDR3 protein. This sample has a few hundred thousand distinct CDR3 sequences, with around 20% found just once. Indicated time point: newly diagnosed GD, antithyroid drugs for less than 3 months. TCR sequences were obtained from RNA taken from PBMCs. The data were taken from a study of regulatory T cells in long-lasting Graves disease.

This rearrangement joins TRBV2 to TRBJ2-7; TRBD2 is the table's D call, not checked against the DNA. The sequencing here drew on peripheral blood mononuclear cells (PBMCs), taken at new diagnosis, from a patient treated with antithyroid drugs. The receptor was derived from a female donor with Graves disease. The CDR3 sequence: CASSEGRAYS.